A single sample gave rise to the 19 T cell receptor beta chains below, sequenced in a study of blood T cell repertoires in COVID-19. Assay: immunoSEQ multiplex PCR; the TCRdb copy retains only in-frame clones and omits some. The table includes tens of thousands of clones, 75% to 85% detected once. The sequenced sample consisted of peripheral blood. These receptors originate from a woman in her sixties or seventies with acute or convalescent COVID-19.

The rearrangement links TRBV19 to TRBJ1-2; 9 bases map to TRBD1. Trimming at V came to 5 bases and at J to 2 bases, leaving 6 bases not matched to a gene. The CDR3 extends over 15 amino acids. Germline V gives CDR1 LNHDA, CDR2 SQIVND (reference sequence). In nucleotides, the CDR3 is TGTGCCAGTAGTGTCTGGACAGGGGTGAACTATGGCTACACCTTC. Translating gives CASSVWTGVNYGYTF.

The chain couples TRBV14 to TRBJ2-5; no clear D gene. The V gene's germline CDR1 is SGHDN and CDR2 FVKESK. The CDR3 totals 13 residues. V was trimmed by 1 base and J by 5 bases, leaving 8 bases between them. In nucleotides, the CDR3 is TGTGCCAGCAGCCAAGGGGCCTGGGAGACCCAGTACTTC. Translated: CASSQGAWETQYF.

V and J are TRBV5-1 and TRBJ2-5; possible D gene TRBD2, 7 bases. This CDR3 region has 14 residues. V was shortened by 4 bases and J by 5 bases, with 15 bases between the two germline ends. Germline lookup yields CDR1 SGHRS and CDR2 YFSETQ. The CDR3 sequence is CASSGGARWETQYF. Written as DNA, the CDR3 is TGCGCCAGCAGCGGGGGGGCGAGGTGGGAGACCCAGTACTTC.

Only a few counts were recorded for this clone. V and J are TRBV29-1 and TRBJ1-2; TRBD1 matches at 7 bases. CDR3 length: 14 amino acids. Germline CDR1 SQVTM, CDR2 ANQGSEA. V gave up 3 bases and J gave up 1 base; unmatched junction bases: 5. Here the CDR3 reads CSVERQGDNYGYTF. DNA for the CDR3: TGCAGCGTTGAGAGACAGGGAGATAACTATGGCTACACCTTC. The whole variable domain, filled in from reference TRBV29-1 and TRBJ1-2, reads SAVISQKPSRDICQRGTSLTIQCQVDSQVTMMFWYRQQPGQSLTLIATANQGSEATYESGFVIDKFPISRPNLTFSTLTVSNMSPEDSSIYLCSVERQGDNYGYTFGSGTRLTVV.

This sequence joins TRBV5-8 and TRBJ1-1; 9 bases align to TRBD1. Germline CDR1 reads SGHTS; CDR2 reads YDEGEE. The CDR3 has 13 residues. V lost 3 bases and J lost 5; bases outside the gene matches: 2. The CDR3 sequence is CASSSTGGTEAFF. The CDR3 DNA reads as TGTGCCAGCAGCTCGACAGGGGGAACTGAAGCTTTCTTT. Full variable domain (rest looked up from reference TRBV5-8 and TRBJ1-1): EAGVTQSPTHLIKTRGQQATLRCSPISGHTSVYWYQQALGLGLQFLLWYDEGEERNRGNFPPRFSGRQFPNYSSELNVNALELEDSALYLCASSSTGGTEAFFGQGTRLTVV.

The gene calls are TRBV5-5 and TRBJ2-1; TRBD1 is a possible D gene (5 bases). The CDR3 has 15 amino acids. CDR1 and CDR2 (germline): SGHKS, YYEKEE (reference sequence). Trimming removed 1 base from V and 5 bases from J, with 13 bases in between. The CDR3 DNA reads TGTGCCAGCAGCTTGCTCAGGGTCCTTAACAATGAGCAGTTCTTC. It codes for CASSLLRVLNNEQFF.

V gene TRBV11-1 combines with J gene TRBJ2-7; 7 positions agree with TRBD1. CDR3 length equals 14 residues. Germline-derived CDR1 and CDR2 are SGHAT and FQDESV (reference sequence). With 1 base clipped from V and 4 bases from J, the junction kept 4 bases outside the gene matches. CDR3 residues: CASSLGDRLYEQYF. The DNA for the CDR3 is TGTGCCAGCAGCTTAGGGGACAGACTGTACGAGCAGTACTTC. Full variable domain (remainder filled in from reference TRBV11-1 and TRBJ2-7): EAEVAQSPRYKITEKSQAVAFWCDPISGHATLYWYRQILGQGPELLVQFQDESVVDDSQLPKDRFSAERLKGVDSTLKIQPAELGDSAMYLCASSLGDRLYEQYFGPGTRLTVT.

The sample holds one count of this clone. This chain links TRBV24-1 with TRBJ1-2, with D perhaps TRBD1 (6 bases). CDR3 length equals 15 residues. V was trimmed by 5 bases and J by 2 bases, leaving 14 bases between them. Germline CDR1 KGHDR, CDR2 SFDVKD. The CDR3 nucleotides are TGTGCCACCAGTGCCCTGGATGGGGGCAACTATGGCTACACCTTC. This gives the protein CATSALDGGNYGYTF.

The V and J genes are TRBV5-1 and TRBJ2-5, with D tentatively TRBD1 (5 bases). The length of the CDR3 is 14 residues. Germline loops: CDR1 SGHRS, CDR2 YFSETQ. Trimming left V 5 bases short and J 2 bases short, with 13 bases between. This CDR3 is CASRLTVTQETQYF. The CDR3 DNA sequence: TGCGCCAGCAGGTTGACAGTAACTCAAGAGACCCAGTACTTC.

The chain combines TRBV19 with TRBJ1-6; 9 positions match TRBD1. Germline CDR1 LNHDA, CDR2 SQIVND (reference sequence). J lost 7 bases, V lost 6 bases, and 4 bases had no gene match. This CDR3 has 14 amino acids. The CDR3 DNA is TGTGCCAGTAGCGAACAGGGGGCGAATTCACCCCTCCACTTT. The encoded protein is CASSEQGANSPLHF.

The CDR3 region is CASSVPGTGSYLNQPQHF. In DNA form, the CDR3 reads TGTGCCAGCAGTGTCCCGGGGACAGGGTCATATTTAAATCAGCCCCAGCATTTT. The chain combines TRBV2 with TRBJ1-5; TRBD1 matches 9 bases. Per the germline V gene, CDR1 is SNHLY and CDR2 is FYNNEI. The J segment lost 4 bases and the V segment lost 4 bases, leaving 14 bases of the junction unmatched. The length of the CDR3 is 18 residues.

The chain is built from TRBV19 and TRBJ1-4; TRBD1 matches at 11 bases. The CDR3 loop spans 15 amino acids. The germline V gene encodes CDR1 LNHDA and CDR2 SQIVND (reference sequence). The junction had 5 bases not matched to a gene; V was cut back by 3 bases and J by 8 bases. The CDR3 sequence is CASSMSDRGHEKLFF. CDR3 nucleotide sequence: TGTGCCAGTAGTATGTCGGACAGGGGGCACGAAAAACTGTTTTTT. Variable domain in full (rest from reference TRBV19 and TRBJ1-4): DGGITQSPKYLFRKEGQNVTLSCEQNLNHDAMYWYRQDPGQGLRLIYYSQIVNDFQKGDIAEGYSVSREKKESFPLTVTSAQKNPTAFYLCASSMSDRGHEKLFFGSGTQLSVL.

This clone has a handful of counts. The chain employs TRBV4-2 and TRBJ1-2; possible D gene TRBD1, 5 bases. Germline CDR1 and CDR2: LGHNA and YNFKEQ. There are 14 residues in the CDR3. Trimming left V 3 bases short and J 8 bases short, with 16 bases between. The CDR3 DNA reads as TGTGCCAGCAGCCAGGGCGGGGCCCTAGGAGGCTACACCTTC. It translates to CASSQGGALGGYTF.

This chain links TRBV7-9 with TRBJ2-3; 11 bases match TRBD2. Unmatched junction bases numbered 14, after V lost 5 bases and J lost 1 base. This CDR3 comprises 19 residues. CDR1 is SEHNR and CDR2 is FQNEAQ in the germline V gene (reference sequence). As DNA, the CDR3 is TGTGCCAGCAGCCCAAGAAGTAGCGGGGGGGGTAGTGGCACAGATACGCAGTATTTT. This gives the protein CASSPRSSGGGSGTDTQYF.

The chain couples TRBV18 to TRBJ1-1, with 11 positions matching TRBD1. V was pared by 3 bases and J by 0 bases, with 3 bases of the junction left unmatched. CDR3 length equals 16 residues. The germline CDR1 and CDR2 sequences are KGHSH and LQKENI. The chain's CDR3 is CASSPRDRGVNTEAFF. Written as DNA, the CDR3 is TGTGCCAGCTCACCCCGGGACAGGGGGGTGAACACTGAAGCTTTCTTT.

The CDR3 DNA reads TGTGCCAGTAGGGGCCAAGAGACCCAGTACTTC. Translating gives CASRGQETQYF. J is TRBJ2-5 and V is TRBV12-3 or TRBV12-4; D possibly corresponds to TRBD1 (5 bases). The V end was cut by 9 bases, the J end by 1 base, with 6 bases between. CDR3 length equals 11 residues.

The J gene is TRBJ1-2, the V gene TRBV11-2; no clear D. The V gene lost 4 bases and the J gene lost 5 bases, with 20 bases spanning the gap. In germline, CDR1 is SGHAT, CDR2 FQNNGV. The CDR3 covers 16 residues. The CDR3 protein is CASSSTSTVGGYGYTF. CDR3 nucleotides: TGTGCCAGCAGCTCAACCTCCACGGTGGGAGGATATGGCTACACCTTC.

The J gene is TRBJ2-5, the V gene TRBV15; the D gene is possibly TRBD1 (6 bases). The CDR3 loop spans 17 amino acids. V was pared by 4 bases and J by 4 bases, with 22 bases between. Germline values: CDR1 LNHNV, CDR2 YYDKDF (reference sequence). CDR3 sequence (DNA): TGTGCCACCAGCACCGGATTACAGGGCCAGCTCTTAGAGACCCAGTACTTC. It codes for CATSTGLQGQLLETQYF.

This clone was seen once. This chain uses TRBV7-3 with TRBJ2-1, with 8 bases lining up with TRBD2. Germline V CDR1 and CDR2: SGHTA, FQGTGA. The CDR3 runs to 17 residues. With V trimmed by 2 bases and J by 9 bases, 15 bases remained unmatched. In DNA form, the CDR3 reads TGTGCCAGCAGCTTAGCCCCACTAAGCGGGGGATTGGGTGAGCAGTTCTTC. Protein sequence: CASSLAPLSGGLGEQFF.